The TCR beta chain under discussion was sequenced for a study of T cells in Graves' hyperthyroidism and ophthalmopathy. In this sample, this clonotype turned up many times. The V gene's germline CDR1 is MDHEN and CDR2 SYDVKM. CDR3 length: 14 residues. The V end was cut by 3 bases, the J end by 4 bases, with 10 bases between. The investigators amplified TCR beta CDR3 regions from RNA transcripts. Using the HTBI primer set, a first-round RT-PCR was run on the TCR CDR3. TCRdb re-called the multiplex PCR reads with MiXCR, one entry per CDR3 protein. This sample yields roughly 380,000 distinct CDR3 sequences, of which around a sixth are seen a single time; roughly 15% belongs to the top ten. Reasons for excluding patients were uncontrolled infection, other autoimmune disease, pregnancy or lactation.

The chain recombines TRBV28 with TRBJ1-3; D is perhaps TRBD1 (5 bases). Sequenced: blood. The receptor's source is a woman aged 40 to 55 with Graves' ophthalmopathy. CDR3: CASSLGHKGNTIYF. CDR3 DNA: TGTGCCAGCAGTTTGGGGCACAAAGGAAACACCATATATTTT.